This is a list of T cell receptor beta chains from one sample in a study of control samples from healthy donors and cancer patients. Sequencing was performed with immunoSEQ multiplex PCR; in TCRdb, only in-frame clones are kept and a portion is missing. The sample lists about 130,000 clones, 85% to 95% occurring once. Sequences were obtained from PBMCs. The receptors were gathered from a man aged 60 to 69 with colorectal cancer. Each CDR3 is given with its conserved first and last residue. Each record gives: D gene, V gene, J gene, clone size, CDR3 protein. A D gene is named only where the DNA matches it firmly. Clone size is not always given. Where it is, it says once, few, many or a class for expanded clones.

>TRBD1|TRBV7-8|TRBJ2-7|-
CASSFDRAYEQYF
>-|TRBV14|TRBJ2-7|once
CASSQERGGLTYEQYF
>TRBD1|TRBV5-4|TRBJ2-7|-
CASSYGQGPSYEQYF
>-|TRBV5-5|TRBJ1-2|-
CASSLEGLIYGYTF
>-|TRBV9|TRBJ2-3|-
CASSVEAPTPDTQYF
>-|TRBV7-9|TRBJ1-1|-
CASSPDRLNTEAFF
>-|TRBV3-1/TRBV3-2|TRBJ2-7|-
CASSQTAYEQYF
>-|TRBV27|TRBJ2-2|-
CASRDRTLRFSGELFF
>-|TRBV18|TRBJ2-3|-
CASSPRTEYTDTQYF
>-|TRBV13|TRBJ2-1|-
CASSPGSDEQFF
>TRBD1|TRBV9|TRBJ2-2|-
CASSPRQGETGELFF
>TRBD2|TRBV19|TRBJ2-5|-
CASSTPSGGLETQYF
>-|TRBV6-6|TRBJ1-2|-
CASSQVSYGYTF
>-|TRBV6-5|TRBJ2-1|-
CASSYGGSYNEQFF
>TRBD1|TRBV27|TRBJ2-7|-
CASSFRDRGLYEQYF
>TRBD1|TRBV7-9|TRBJ2-7|-
CASTPGGWSSYEQYF
>TRBD1|TRBV30|TRBJ1-1|-
CAWSVGTGAFF
>TRBD1|TRBV19|TRBJ1-1|-
CASSIATGGTEAFF
>TRBD1|TRBV7-2|TRBJ1-2|-
CASSSTGGQTYGYTF
>-|TRBV29-1|TRBJ1-4|-
CSIQERNEKLFF
>-|TRBV5-4|TRBJ2-5|-
CASSKIDRDQETQYF
>TRBD2|TRBV4-1|TRBJ2-1|-
CASSQTSGGDNEQFF
>-|TRBV4-2|TRBJ1-1|-
CASSREGMNTEAFF
>-|TRBV4-2|TRBJ2-6|-
CASSQDEVRAVSGANVLTF
>-|TRBV10-3|TRBJ1-1|once
CAISESLGANTEAFF
>-|TRBV4-1|TRBJ2-7|once
CASSQEAFMSYEQYF
>TRBD2|TRBV7-9|TRBJ2-7|-
CASSLGSGGAASEQYF
>-|TRBV28|TRBJ1-4|-
CASKDYNEKLFF
>TRBD1|TRBV28|TRBJ1-6|-
CASSGPGGAGLNSPLHF
>-|TRBV5-6|TRBJ1-2|-
CASSPVGLNLFYGYTF
>TRBD1|TRBV27|TRBJ1-6|-
CASSSLNRGDNSPLHF
>-|TRBV7-6|TRBJ1-2|-
CASSLTSPPGLHGYTF